Below, 10 T cell receptor beta chains from the same sample are listed, as sequenced in a study of cytomegalovirus exposure and HLA in healthy donors. The protocol was immunoSEQ multiplex PCR, while the TCRdb copy is restricted to in-frame clones and leaves out a portion. The sample lists 120,000 to 150,000 clones, roughly 91% occurring once. Sequencing was carried out using PBMCs. These receptors were collected from a woman under 30 in good health and CMV-seropositive.

The rearrangement joins TRBV29-1 to TRBJ1-2; D ambiguous. From germline, CDR1 is SQVTM and CDR2 ANQGSEA. With 4 bases removed from V and 4 bases from J, the gap between germline ends came to 13 bases. This CDR3 contains 13 residues. CDR3 region: CSVGTVSSYGYTF. In DNA form, the CDR3 reads TGCAGCGTTGGTACAGTGTCAAGCTATGGCTACACCTTC.

This chain joins TRBV10-3 and TRBJ2-7, with 8 nucleotides matching TRBD2. V shed 0 bases and J 6 bases; nucleotides not matched to a gene: 10. Germline CDR1 ENHRY, CDR2 SYGVKD. The CDR3 has 16 amino acids. CDR3 protein: CAISESTPGGEVEQYF. As DNA, the CDR3 is TGTGCCATCAGTGAGTCGACGCCGGGAGGGGAGGTCGAGCAGTACTTC.

The chain has TRBV5-1 and TRBJ1-4, with a weak D call TRBD1 (5 bases). The CDR3 sequence is 18 residues long. Germline CDR1 and CDR2: SGHRS and YFSETQ. V dropped 0 bases and J dropped 2 bases, with 17 bases sitting between them. The CDR3 region is CASSLAPLRGVTNEKLFF. Here the CDR3 DNA reads TGCGCCAGCAGCTTGGCCCCTCTACGGGGGGTGACTAATGAAAAACTGTTTTTT.

The chain employs TRBV13 and TRBJ2-7, with D maybe TRBD2 (5 bases). The CDR3 is 17 amino acids. Trimming pared 4 bases from V and 0 bases from J, leaving 19 bases between. Germline-derived CDR1 and CDR2 are PRHDT and FYEKMQ (reference sequence). CDR3 sequence reads: CASSSRRVGQFSYEQYF. DNA of the CDR3: TGTGCCAGCAGCTCAAGGCGGGTTGGGCAGTTCTCCTACGAGCAGTACTTC.

The chain recombines TRBV2 with TRBJ1-1; a possible D gene is TRBD1 (6 bases). The CDR3 contains 18 residues. CDR1 SNHLY and CDR2 FYNNEI come from the germline V gene. With 5 bases removed from V and 1 base from J, the gap between germline ends came to 23 bases. In nucleotides, the CDR3 is TGTGCCAGCAGTTCCAACCCGAAGGGGGGGAGTTGGAACACTGAAGCTTTCTTT. This encodes CASSSNPKGGSWNTEAFF.

J is TRBJ2-7 and V is TRBV19; D may be TRBD1 (6 bases). The CDR3 totals 15 residues. With 1 base removed from V and 6 bases from J, the gap between germline ends came to 16 bases. The germline CDR1 and CDR2 sequences are LNHDA and SQIVND (reference sequence). Here the CDR3 reads CASSIGQVKVGEQYF. The CDR3 DNA sequence: TGTGCCAGTAGTATAGGACAGGTAAAAGTCGGCGAGCAGTACTTC.

This clone was counted a single time. The chain employs TRBV11-2 and TRBJ1-5; D unclear. V shed 5 bases and J shed 7 bases, with 9 bases lying between them. This CDR3 has 12 residues. CDR1 SGHAT and CDR2 FQNNGV come from the germline V gene. The CDR3 DNA follows: TGTGCCAGCAGCCCCGGTCGACAGCCCCAGCATTTT. Translation gives CASSPGRQPQHF.

This clone was counted a single time. The chain has TRBV5-4 and TRBJ2-2; the D gene is possibly TRBD1 (5 bases). The ends were cut back, 5 bases at V and 1 base at J, with 6 bases in the middle. CDR1 SGHNT and CDR2 YYREEE come from the germline V gene (reference sequence). The CDR3 runs to 13 residues. The CDR3 sequence: CASRQGNTGELFF. Here the CDR3 DNA reads TGTGCCAGCAGGCAGGGGAACACCGGGGAGCTGTTTTTT. Full variable domain (outside the CDR3, taken from reference TRBV5-4 and TRBJ2-2): ETGVTQSPTHLIKTRGQQVTLRCSSQSGHNTVSWYQQALGQGPQFIFQYYREEENGRGNFPPRFSGLQFPNYSSELNVNALELDDSALYLCASRQGNTGELFFGEGSRLTVL.

The rearrangement uses TRBV30 and TRBJ2-5; a weak D match, TRBD1 (5 bases). The CDR3 consists of 14 residues. Trimming removed 2 bases from V and 0 bases from J, with 10 bases in between. CDR1 and CDR2 from the germline V gene are GTSNPN and SVGIG (reference sequence). CDR3 region: CAWSIRTHQETQYF. The CDR3 bases are TGTGCCTGGAGTATCCGGACACACCAAGAGACCCAGTACTTC.

The chain joins TRBV27 to TRBJ2-7, with 9 bases fitting TRBD1. This CDR3 is 17 amino acids long. The germline V gene has CDR1 MNHEY and CDR2 SMNVEV (reference sequence). Trimming at V came to 6 bases and at J to 4 bases, leaving 16 bases not matched to a gene. For the CDR3, the DNA is TGTGCCAGCAGGCCCGGGACAGGGTCAGTACAACATTACGAGCAGTACTTC. Its protein product is CASRPGTGSVQHYEQYF.